This T cell receptor (beta chain) originates from a study of regulatory T cells in long-lasting Graves disease (dated by TCRdb to 2020 to 2023). Some background on the complete study: Antithyroid drugs had been taken for less than 3 months by newly diagnosed Graves' disease patients. Persistent Graves' disease patients were compared with newly diagnosed Graves' disease patients by peripheral blood TCR sequencing and RNA sequencing. The study took place in China and was registered as a clinical trial. A total of about 35 samples underwent TCR sequencing, from about 13 patients with persistent Graves' disease and some 20 patients with newly diagnosed Graves' disease.

The library was made by multiplex PCR. Sequencing used an Illumina HiSeq 4000. TCR beta libraries were built with iRepertoire HTBI primers and Arm-PCR amplification of CDR3 regions. Gel purification was performed on PCR products prior to sequencing. On the study's bioinformatics: Gene usage analysis of CDR3 amino acid clonotypes relied on the 55 to 80 TRBV and fewer than 15 TRBJ segments identified across samples. Filtered high-quality paired reads were merged into contigs using COPE and FqMerger. BLAST was used to align contigs to IMGT TRBV, TRBD and TRBJ reference genes, with CDR3 defined following IMGT. Any clonotype with a frequency above 0.1% was classified as a highly expanded clone. Shannon entropy was used to measure repertoire diversity, and the Gini coefficient was used to measure V-J evenness. Clonotypes shared by more than one individual were considered public. Through fastp at Q25 and MiXCR, TCRdb rebuilt clones from the public reads, retaining in-frame beta chains. Duplicate CDR3 protein sequences are folded into a single record with the most common DNA and genes. These V and J calls rely on TCRdb rather than the paper's analysis. The sample table holds about 530,000 distinct CDR3 sequences, of which about 16% were seen once. Of the sample, more than 20% is held by the ten largest clones.

What the study reported, not specific to this receptor: As a limitation, the authors acknowledged that the small sample size may reduce accuracy. Sequencing and analysis were limited to the TCR beta chain. Because the primary lesion, thyroid tissue, could not be accessed, the study looked at peripheral blood alone. Persistent Graves' disease patients showed lower TCR Shannon entropy and fewer highly expanded clones than newly diagnosed patients, suggesting clonal expansion. A larger number of public clonotypes was shared among persistent patients (about 2,700) than among newly diagnosed patients (around 870). TRBV28, TRBJ1-2 and TRBJ2-5 were preferentially used in persistent disease, while TRBV20-1 and TRBJ2-1 were favored in newly diagnosed disease.

This clonotype has a count of ten or more. The clone's antigen remains unknown. Base qualities are not recorded, but no much larger clone differs from it by a single base. The sample's time point, from its label and the paper: newly diagnosed GD, antithyroid drugs for less than 3 months. For both TCR sequencing and RNA sequencing, RNA was extracted from PBMCs in TRIzol. The diagnosis of Graves' disease followed American Thyroid Association guidelines. Patients were recruited from an endocrinology department in Xi'an, China. Each patient gave around 9.2 milliliters of peripheral blood, collected in an EDTA anticoagulant tube. Ficoll Paque Plus density gradient separation was used to isolate PBMCs, and no additional T cell sorting was done. An Agilent 2100 Bioanalyzer and agarose gel were used to assess RNA quality, and a NanoDrop 2000 was used to measure RNA concentration. Between the V and J ends, shortened by 3 bases and 0 bases respectively, the junction contains 9 bases. Reading from cysteine to phenylalanine, the CDR3 counts 14 amino acids. This entry keeps only the CDR3 DNA: 42 bases, framed from base 1. The germline V gene specifies LGHNA as CDR1 and YNFKEQ as CDR2.

The data also belong to a second study, concerning T cells in Graves' hyperthyroidism and ophthalmopathy. From that second study: Stable Graves' hyperthyroidism was defined as no progression to ophthalmopathy during 18 months of follow-up. Hyperthyroidism patients were newly diagnosed, had a disease duration of under 2 months, and were aged 18 to 65 years. The study excluded patients with uncontrolled infections, other autoimmune diseases, pregnancy or lactation. Diagnoses were based on clinical symptoms, serum thyroxine and TRAb, thyroid ultrasound and orbital computed tomography. The TCR CDR3 was subjected to a first round of RT-PCR using the HTBI primer set and the Qiagen OneStep RT-PCR kit. Most expanded thyroid clonotypes (frequency above 0.001) were also detected in blood, suggesting blood repertoires may reflect thyroid immune responses. A 13 V-J signature model separated ophthalmopathy from stable hyperthyroidism, with about 88% sensitivity and just under 84% specificity in cross-validation and 80%/75% in testing. In validation, the model predicted progression to ophthalmopathy with roughly 66% sensitivity and 72% to 75% specificity, a median of around 6.6 months before onset. To identify TCR V-J signatures that set the groups apart, the researchers used a discovery cohort of 100 patients, made up of roughly 40 with Graves' ophthalmopathy and 55 to 65 with stable Graves' hyperthyroidism. Prospective prediction of ophthalmopathy was tested in an independent validation cohort of approximately 19 hyperthyroidism patients and 17 patients who later progressed to ophthalmopathy. For training and testing, the 100 or so patients in the discovery cohort were randomly divided in a 7:3 ratio. Thyroid tissue and blood T-cell repertoires from roughly 6 Graves' hyperthyroidism patients were also compared in the study. Following sampling, methimazole starting at 30 mg daily was given to hyperthyroidism patients, and high-dose intravenous methylprednisolone was given to ophthalmopathy patients. Libraries were constructed in a second round of multiplex PCR, after which size selection and purification were performed. Sequencing of the libraries was done on an Illumina HiSeq2000 using paired-end 100 bp reads. SOAPnuke was used to process the raw data, with reads discarded if the reads contained adapters or uncalled bases, had a mean Phred below 15, or lacked an exact constant-primer or identifier match. High-quality paired reads were merged with COPE v1.2.5, and unique nucleotide sequences were defined as clonotypes. MiTCR v1.1 was used to align clonotypes to the IMGT TRBV, TRBD and TRBJ reference segments. The analysis included only V-J combinations with a frequency above 0.0001, which together covered more than 99% of the repertoires. The TCS score was defined as F50 (clonal expansion) divided by E x V (chaos), with BLOSUM62-based TCRdist calculated between CDR3 peptides within each V-J. Welch's t-statistics and random forest reduced 500 to 650 V-J features to roughly 13, which were used in a naive Bayes classifier (R e1071). Sample size was not statistically predetermined, and blinding of investigators to group allocation was not performed. The paper describes TCR Vbeta CDR3 sequencing of 120 to 150 peripheral blood samples, made up of 43 ophthalmopathy patients, some 80 hyperthyroidism patients and 17 progressor patients.

The V and J genes are TRBV4-2 and TRBJ2-7, with TRBD1 as a weak D call on 5 bases. The sequence was collected from a middle-aged woman with Graves disease. Donor details come from another sample of the same person, matched by shared clones. The specimen was peripheral blood mononuclear cells (PBMCs), collected at new diagnosis, from a patient treated with antithyroid drugs. In nucleotides, the sequence is TGTGCCAGCAGCCACGGACAAGACTCCTACGAGCAGTACTTC. The encoded protein is CASSHGQDSYEQYF.